Listed here is a single TCR beta chain. Its matching antigen is unknown. Unique molecular identifiers had been added to the TCR beta cDNA libraries. TCRdb analysed the PCR reads with MiXCR anew, one entry per CDR3 protein. The sample consists of roughly 670,000 distinct CDR3 sequences, roughly three fifths of them appearing once. This sample was included in a study of post-analysis software for immune sequencing data. In the study overall: Relapsing-remitting, secondary progressive and progressive-relapsing courses of multiple sclerosis were included.

The CDR3 extends over 16 amino acids. V was cut by 3 bases and J by 7 bases, with 22 bases left in between. The germline V gene encodes CDR1 SGHRS and CDR2 YFSETQ. Study results and caveats: The study found TRBV5-6, TRBV5-1 and TRBV20-1 among 5 or 6 TRBV segments more frequent in patients than controls.

The chain links TRBV5-1 to TRBJ2-5, with unresolved D. Sequencing was done on a sample of blood. This receptor was obtained from a girl aged 2-10 years with multiple sclerosis. The CDR3 sequence is CASSSRPSPTLGTQYF. In nucleotides, the CDR3 is TGCGCCAGCAGCTCCCGGCCGTCCCCGACCCTCGGGACCCAGTACTTC.